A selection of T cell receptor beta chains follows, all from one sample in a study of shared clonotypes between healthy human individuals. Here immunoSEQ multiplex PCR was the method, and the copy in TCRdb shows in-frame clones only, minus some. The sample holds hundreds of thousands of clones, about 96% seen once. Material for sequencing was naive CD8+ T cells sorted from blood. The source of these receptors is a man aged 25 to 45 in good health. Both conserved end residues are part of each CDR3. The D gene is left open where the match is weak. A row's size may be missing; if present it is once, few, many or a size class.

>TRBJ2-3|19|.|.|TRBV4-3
CASSQDLRGPSGGTDTQYF
TGCGCCAGCAGCCAAGACCTGCGGGGGCCGTCAGGTGGCACAGATACGCAGTATTTT
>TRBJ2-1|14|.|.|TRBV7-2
CASSLASRVDEQFF
TGTGCCAGCAGCTTAGCTTCCAGGGTGGATGAGCAGTTCTTC
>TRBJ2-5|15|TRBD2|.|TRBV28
CASSFLGLAQRTQYF
TGTGCCAGCAGTTTCTTAGGACTAGCTCAGCGGACCCAGTACTTC
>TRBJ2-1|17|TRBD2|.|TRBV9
CASSEAASGSSYNEQFF
TGTGCCAGCAGCGAAGCGGCTAGCGGTAGCTCCTACAATGAGCAGTTCTTC
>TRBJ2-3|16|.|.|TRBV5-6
CASSLRAHRRTDTQYF
TGTGCCAGCAGCCTTAGGGCCCACAGGCGAACAGATACGCAGTATTTT
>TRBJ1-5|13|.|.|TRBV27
CASSLDTNQPQHF
TGTGCCAGCAGTTTGGACACCAATCAGCCCCAGCATTTT
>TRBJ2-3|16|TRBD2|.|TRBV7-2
CASSRLLAGARDTQYF
TGTGCCAGCAGTCGATTACTAGCGGGAGCTCGGGATACGCAGTATTTT
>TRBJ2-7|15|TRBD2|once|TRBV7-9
CASSSELAGVGEQYF
TGTGCCAGCAGCTCGGAACTAGCGGGAGTCGGCGAGCAGTACTTC
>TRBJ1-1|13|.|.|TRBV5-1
CASSLLGDTEAFF
TGCGCCAGCAGCTTGTTAGGGGACACTGAAGCTTTCTTT
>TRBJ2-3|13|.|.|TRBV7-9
CASSPRSPDTQYF
TGTGCCAGCAGCCCGAGATCTCCAGATACGCAGTATTTT
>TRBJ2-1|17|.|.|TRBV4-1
CASSQAGFGRTYNEQFF
TGCGCCAGCAGCCAAGCGGGTTTCGGGCGGACCTACAATGAGCAGTTCTTC
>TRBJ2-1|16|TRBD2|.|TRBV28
CASSSPTSLSYNEQFF
TGTGCCAGCAGTTCCCCGACTAGCCTCTCCTACAATGAGCAGTTCTTC
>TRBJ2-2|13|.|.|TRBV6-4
CASSDMGTGELFF
TGTGCCAGCAGTGACATGGGGACCGGGGAGCTGTTTTTT
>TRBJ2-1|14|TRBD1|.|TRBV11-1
CASSPGQGGNEQFF
TGTGCCAGCAGCCCGGGACAGGGAGGGAATGAGCAGTTCTTC
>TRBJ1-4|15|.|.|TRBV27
CASSRRGAVGEKLFF
TGTGCCAGCAGCCGACGGGGGGCGGTCGGTGAAAAACTGTTTTTT
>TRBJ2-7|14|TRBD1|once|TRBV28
CASSLGTGIYEQYF
TGTGCCAGCTCACTCGGGACAGGGATTTACGAGCAGTACTTC
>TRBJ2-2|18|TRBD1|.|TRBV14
CASSQEPPTGYATGELFF
TGTGCCAGCAGCCAAGAACCCCCGACAGGGTACGCAACCGGGGAGCTGTTTTTT
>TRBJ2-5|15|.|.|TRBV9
CASSGAGTYQETQYF
TGTGCCAGCAGCGGGGCGGGAACCTACCAAGAGACCCAGTACTTC
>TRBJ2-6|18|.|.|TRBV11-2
CASSLGRLGATGANVLTF
TGTGCCAGCAGCTTAGGGAGGTTGGGGGCCACTGGGGCCAACGTCCTGACTTTC
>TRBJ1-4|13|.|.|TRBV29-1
CSVEPEERGELFF
TGCAGCGTTGAGCCGGAAGAACGAGGGGAACTGTTTTTT
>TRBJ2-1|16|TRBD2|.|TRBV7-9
CASSLDTGGPHNEQFF
TGTGCCAGCAGCTTAGATACGGGAGGGCCCCACAATGAGCAGTTCTTC
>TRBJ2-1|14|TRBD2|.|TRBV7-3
CASSGLAGRNEQFF
TGTGCCAGCTCCGGACTAGCGGGAAGGAATGAGCAGTTCTTC
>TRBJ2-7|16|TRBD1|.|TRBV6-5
CASSYTETGDPSEQYF
TGTGCCAGCAGTTACACCGAGACAGGGGATCCTAGCGAGCAGTACTTC
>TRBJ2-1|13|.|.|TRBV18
CASSPSASNEQFF
TGTGCCAGCTCACCATCAGCGTCCAATGAGCAGTTCTTC
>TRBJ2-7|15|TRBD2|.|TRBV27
CASSPKAGGSYEQYF
TGTGCCAGCAGTCCTAAAGCGGGAGGCTCCTACGAGCAGTACTTC
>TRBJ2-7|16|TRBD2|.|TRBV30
CAWSPPGLARNYEQYF
TGTGCCTGGAGTCCACCGGGACTAGCTAGGAACTACGAGCAGTACTTC
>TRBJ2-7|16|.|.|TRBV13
CASSPRTALFTYEQYF
TGTGCCAGCAGCCCACGGACTGCCCTTTTCACCTACGAGCAGTACTTC
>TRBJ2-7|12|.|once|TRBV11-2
CASSSQGYEQYF
TGTGCCAGCAGCTCACAGGGCTACGAGCAGTACTTC
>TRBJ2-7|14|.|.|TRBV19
CASSIHPTSYEQYF
TGTGCCAGTAGTATCCATCCGACCTCCTACGAGCAGTACTTC
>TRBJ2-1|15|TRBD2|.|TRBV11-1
CASSPGTSGSDEQFF
TGTGCCAGCAGCCCTGGGACTAGCGGGAGCGATGAGCAGTTCTTC
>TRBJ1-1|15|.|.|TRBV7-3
CASSAPEGENTEAFF
TGTGCCAGCAGCGCCCCAGAGGGAGAGAACACTGAAGCTTTCTTT
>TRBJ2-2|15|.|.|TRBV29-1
CSVELATRDTGELFF
TGCAGCGTTGAATTAGCCACCAGGGACACCGGGGAGCTGTTTTTT
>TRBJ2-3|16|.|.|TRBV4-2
CASSQDEEGLTDTQYF
TGTGCCAGCAGCCAAGATGAAGAGGGGCTCACAGATACGCAGTATTTT
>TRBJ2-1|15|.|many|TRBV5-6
CASSLGPSSYNEQFF
TGTGCCAGCAGCTTAGGGCCGAGCTCCTACAATGAGCAGTTCTTC
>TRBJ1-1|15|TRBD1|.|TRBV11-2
CASSLRQGLHTEAFF
TGTGCCAGCAGCTTACGACAGGGGTTGCACACTGAAGCTTTCTTT
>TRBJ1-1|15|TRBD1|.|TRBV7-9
CASSAGQGDGTEAFF
TGTGCCAGCAGCGCCGGACAGGGGGACGGGACTGAAGCTTTCTTT
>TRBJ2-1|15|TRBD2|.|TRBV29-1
CSVDLRGGRPNEQFF
TGCAGCGTTGATCTGCGTGGCGGGAGACCCAATGAGCAGTTCTTC
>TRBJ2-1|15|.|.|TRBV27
CASSLGGWVGNEQFF
TGTGCCAGCAGTTTAGGCGGCTGGGTTGGCAATGAGCAGTTCTTC
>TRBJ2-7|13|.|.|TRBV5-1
CASSFGRNYEQYF
TGCGCCAGCAGCTTTGGCAGAAACTACGAGCAGTACTTC
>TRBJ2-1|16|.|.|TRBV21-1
CASSNGGRRAHNEQFF
TGTGCCAGCAGCAATGGGGGTCGGCGGGCGCACAATGAGCAGTTCTTC
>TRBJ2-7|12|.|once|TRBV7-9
CASSVDGYEQYF
TGTGCCAGCAGCGTCGACGGATACGAGCAGTACTTC
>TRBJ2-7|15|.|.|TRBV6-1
CASSETIGTIYEQYF
TGTGCCAGCAGTGAAACTATCGGGACCATATACGAGCAGTACTTC